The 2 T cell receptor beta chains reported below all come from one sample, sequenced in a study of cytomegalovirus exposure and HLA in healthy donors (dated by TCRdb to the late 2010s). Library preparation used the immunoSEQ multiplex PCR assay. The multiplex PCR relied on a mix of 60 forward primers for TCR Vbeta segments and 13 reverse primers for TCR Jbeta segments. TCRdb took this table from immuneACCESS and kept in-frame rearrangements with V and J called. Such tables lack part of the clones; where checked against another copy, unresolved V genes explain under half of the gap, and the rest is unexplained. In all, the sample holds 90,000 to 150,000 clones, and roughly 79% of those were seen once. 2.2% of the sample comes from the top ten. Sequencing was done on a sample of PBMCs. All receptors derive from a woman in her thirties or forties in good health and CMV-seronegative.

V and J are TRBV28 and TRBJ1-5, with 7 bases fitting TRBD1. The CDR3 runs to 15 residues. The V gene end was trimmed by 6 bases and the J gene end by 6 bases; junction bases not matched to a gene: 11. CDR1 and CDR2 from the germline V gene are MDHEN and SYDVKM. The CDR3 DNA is TGTGCCAGCAGGGGGGACAAGGGGGCGGCTCAGCCCCAGCATTTT. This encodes CASRGDKGAAQPQHF.

CDR3 in DNA: TGTGCCAGCAGCCAAGATCGGGGACAGGCGGTCCGGAGCACTGAAGCTTTCTTT. Translated, it gives CASSQDRGQAVRSTEAFF. The chain couples TRBV14 to TRBJ1-1; TRBD1 agrees at 8 bases. The germline V gene has CDR1 SGHDN and CDR2 FVKESK. The CDR3 contains 18 residues. J gave up 4 bases and V 0 bases, and 13 bases lay outside the gene matches.